This TCR beta chain was found in a study of shared clonotypes between healthy human individuals. The study's findings and limits: Sampling used blood alone; tissue repertoires probably differ. For sorted subsets, rarefaction showed incomplete sequencing despite large depth. All-four-donor shared clonotypes had higher generation probabilities than non-shared clonotypes did.

CDR3 size: 14 residues. V was pared by 7 bases and J by 2 bases, with 15 bases between. CDR1 is SGHAT, CDR2 FQDESV, per germline (reference sequence). The table came from immunoSEQ multiplex PCR; TCRdb's copy has only in-frame clones and leaves some out. Of 2,500,000 or so clones listed, 93% were seen once; the top ten hold 0.35% to 0.45%. About this clone itself: Its antigen is not known.

The sequence derives from a man aged 18 to 35 in good health. Some clones in this sample may be carry-over from other donors' samples. This chain connects TRBV11-1 to TRBJ2-7; tentative D call: TRBD1 (5 bases). Sequencing was performed on naive CD4+ T cells from PBMCs. Described subset: CD45RA+ positively selected. The CDR3 loop reads CASTHDTGPYEQYF. In DNA, the CDR3 is TGTGCCAGCACGCACGATACAGGACCCTACGAGCAGTACTTC.